The 3 T cell receptor beta chains given below trace back to one sample, sequenced in a study of Ad26.COV2.S vaccination and SARS-CoV-2 variants. Specified treatment: roughly 18 received Ad26.COV2.S at low or high dose, single or two shots; about 5 received placebo; per-sample allocation not given. Sampling was done on day 63 after the first vaccine or placebo injection. Clones were sequenced by immunoSEQ multiplex PCR, and TCRdb holds only the in-frame ones, with some missing. This table holds some 330,000 clones, almost 90% found once. Sequenced material: peripheral blood, taken in a trial of Ad26.COV2.S vaccine versus placebo. The receptors were gathered from a person aged 18-65 years who received the Ad26.COV2.S COVID-19 vaccine or a placebo.

The J gene is TRBJ1-1, the V gene TRBV27; D ambiguous. V was trimmed by 2 bases and J by 0 bases, leaving 10 bases between them. CDR1 is MNHEY and CDR2 is SMNVEV in the germline V gene (reference sequence). The CDR3 runs to 15 residues. This chain's CDR3 is CASSLITEMNTEAFF. The CDR3 bases are TGTGCCAGCAGTTTAATTACCGAGATGAACACTGAAGCTTTCTTT.

This chain joins TRBV7-6 and TRBJ2-7; D is uncertain. The ends were cut back, 5 bases at V and 3 bases at J, with 8 bases in the middle. Germline V gene lookup returns CDR1 SGHVS and CDR2 FNYEAQ. The CDR3 totals 12 residues. CDR3 amino acids: CASSLSGYEQYF. In nucleotides, the CDR3 is TGTGCCAGCAGCCTCTCAGGCTACGAGCAGTACTTC.

V gene TRBV11-3 combines with J gene TRBJ2-2; D is uncertain. Germline lookup yields CDR1 SGHNT and CDR2 YENEEA. The CDR3 totals 17 residues. Trimming stripped 1 base from V and 3 bases from J, with 15 bases between. As DNA, the CDR3 is TGTGCCAGCAGCTTAGGCTTTGGAATAGGCTACACCGGGGAGCTGTTTTTT. This encodes CASSLGFGIGYTGELFF.